The sequence of this T cell receptor beta chain was determined in a study of T cell responses to AZD1222 COVID-19 vaccine. The CDR3 is 16 residues long. The germline gives CDR1 MNHEY, CDR2 SVGAGI. The V gene end was trimmed by 0 bases and the J gene end by 7 bases; junction bases not matched to a gene: 9. Method: immunoSEQ multiplex PCR; TCRdb's copy keeps in-frame clones and lacks some. The repertoire consists of under 150,000 clones, with roughly 91% occurring once and the leading ten covering approximately 5.3%. Specimen: peripheral blood, collected on day 0 of AZD1222 vaccination. The chain is built from TRBV6-5 and TRBJ2-1; 7 nucleotides line up with TRBD2. The TCR comes from an adult in good health. CDR3 sequence reads: CASSYSFLGGRNEQFF. The DNA for the CDR3 is TGTGCCAGCAGTTACTCGTTTTTGGGCGGGAGAAATGAGCAGTTCTTC.